The present T cell receptor beta chain was sequenced within a study of CD8+CD57+ T cells in acquired aplastic anemia. Across the whole study: Sorted CD4+ plus CD8+ cells gave DNA averaging about 3.2 ug.

Previously, flow cytometry had revealed CD8+CD57+ cell expansion in the patients chosen for sequencing. Each patient had severe acquired aplastic anemia. The CDR3 spans 16 residues. Germline assignment: CDR1 MGHDK and CDR2 SYGVNS. V was pared by 1 base and J by 4 bases, with 17 bases between. Profiles of TCR beta VDJ and CDR3 were generated from a genomic DNA template. A single record per CDR3 protein comes from TCRdb applying MiXCR to the reads. The table shows 90,000 to 150,000 distinct CDR3 sequences, with under 60% occurring only once. The sequenced material came from sorted CD4+, CD8+, or CD8+CD57+ T cells (not recorded which) from PBMCs. The chain employs TRBV25-1 and TRBJ2-7; perhaps TRBD2 as D (5 bases). This clonotype was obtained from a human donor with aplastic anemia. Here the CDR3 reads CASSESGGRVGYEQYF. DNA for the CDR3: TGTGCCAGCAGTGAATCCGGAGGAAGGGTCGGGTACGAGCAGTACTTC.